This entry concerns a single TCR beta chain. These data come from a study of blood T cell repertoires in COVID-19. TCRdb keeps only in-frame clones here, not all; method: immunoSEQ multiplex PCR. The sample holds 250,000 to 350,000 clones; 80% to 90% are singletons and the top ten take about 6.8%. With V trimmed by 3 bases and J by 5 bases, 5 bases remained unmatched. In germline, CDR1 is MGHRA, CDR2 YSYEKL. The CDR3 contains 14 residues. This chain links TRBV4-1 with TRBJ2-5, with 8 bases identical to TRBD2. This sequence originates from a man aged 18 to 30 who had recovered from COVID-19. The specimen sequenced was peripheral blood. The DNA for the CDR3 is TGCGCCAGCAGCCATTCTCGCGGGAGGGAGACCCAGTACTTC. It yields the protein CASSHSRGRETQYF.